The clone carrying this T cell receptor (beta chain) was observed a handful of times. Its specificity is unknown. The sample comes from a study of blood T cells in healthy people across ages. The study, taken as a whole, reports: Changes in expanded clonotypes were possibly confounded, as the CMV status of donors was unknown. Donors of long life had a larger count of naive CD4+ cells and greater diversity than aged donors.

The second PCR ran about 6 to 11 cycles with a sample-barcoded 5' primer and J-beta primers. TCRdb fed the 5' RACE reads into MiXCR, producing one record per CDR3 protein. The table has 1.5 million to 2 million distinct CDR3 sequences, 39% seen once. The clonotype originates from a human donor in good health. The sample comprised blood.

CDR3 region: CSVNSGTGGIIETQYF. The CDR3 DNA reads TGCAGCGTTAACTCCGGGACAGGGGGGATCATAGAGACCCAGTACTTC. This chain joins TRBV29-1 and TRBJ2-5; 11 bases agree with TRBD1. The junction had 12 bases not matched to a gene; V was cut back by 5 bases and J by 4 bases. The CDR3 runs 16 residues. The germline gives CDR1 SQVTM, CDR2 ANQGSEA.